This TCR beta chain comes out of a study of control samples from healthy donors and cancer patients (dated by TCRdb to the early 2020s). A distance of 5 bases separates the germline ends of V and J, which lose 0 bases and 6 bases respectively. CDR1 and CDR2 were assigned from the germline V gene (reference sequence) as GTSNPN and SVGIG. The cysteine opens and the phenylalanine closes a CDR3 of 12 amino acids. The DNA shown is the 36-base CDR3, in frame from base 1. The library relied on the immunoSEQ multiplex PCR assay. TCRdb limited this immuneACCESS table to in-frame rearrangements with V and J called. A share of clones is missing; checked studies link under half to unresolved V genes, and the rest is unexplained. The sample yields 150,000 to 200,000 clones; over 85% were counted once. In total, the top ten clones hold approximately 12% of the sample. Comment on this clone: The specificity of this receptor is unknown. Base qualities are not at hand, and no much larger clone is one base apart.

Sequencing input: blood. The chain is assembled from TRBV30 and TRBJ2-2, with an unclear D gene assignment. This TCR came from a young man in good health. The nucleotides read TGTGCCTGGAGTGTAGGTCCCGGGGAGCTGTTTTTT. This translates into CAWSVGPGELFF. The CDR3 plus the reference TRBV30 and TRBJ2-2 genes for the other parts give the full variable domain: SQTIHQWPATLVQPVGSPLSLECTVEGTSNPNLYWYRQAAGRGLQLLFYSVGIGQISSEVPQNLSASRPQDRQFILSSKKLLLSDSGFYLCAWSVGPGELFFGEGSRLTVL.